This T cell receptor (beta chain) was sequenced for a study of radiation and T cells in renal cell carcinoma. The time point was: blood 4 weeks post-SBRT, at nephrectomy. The treatment was: 15 Gy SBRT to primary tumor, nephrectomy 4 weeks later. The method was immunoSEQ multiplex PCR; TCRdb's version includes in-frame clones alone and lacks a portion of them. Of roughly 58,000 clones in the sample, around 80% were seen once. This clone was picked up one time. Germline-derived CDR1 and CDR2 are LGHNT and FRNRAP. Between the trimmed V and J ends, which lost 1 base and 1 base, there was a span of 4 bases. The CDR3 runs 14 residues.

This TCR came from a man aged 55 to 70 with renal cell carcinoma. The chain carries TRBV12-5 and TRBJ2-2; D remains unclear. The source was blood, collected from a patient whose treatment included radiotherapy and nephrectomy. The CDR3 bases are TGTGCTAGTGGTTTGGGGCAGAACACCGGGGAGCTGTTTTTT. Translation: CASGLGQNTGELFF. The variable domain in full, completed from reference TRBV12-5 and TRBJ2-2, reads DARVTQTPRHKVTEMGQEVTMRCQPILGHNTVFWYRQTMMQGLELLAYFRNRAPLDDSGMPKDRFSAEMPDATLATLKIQPSEPRDSAVYFCASGLGQNTGELFFGEGSRLTVL.